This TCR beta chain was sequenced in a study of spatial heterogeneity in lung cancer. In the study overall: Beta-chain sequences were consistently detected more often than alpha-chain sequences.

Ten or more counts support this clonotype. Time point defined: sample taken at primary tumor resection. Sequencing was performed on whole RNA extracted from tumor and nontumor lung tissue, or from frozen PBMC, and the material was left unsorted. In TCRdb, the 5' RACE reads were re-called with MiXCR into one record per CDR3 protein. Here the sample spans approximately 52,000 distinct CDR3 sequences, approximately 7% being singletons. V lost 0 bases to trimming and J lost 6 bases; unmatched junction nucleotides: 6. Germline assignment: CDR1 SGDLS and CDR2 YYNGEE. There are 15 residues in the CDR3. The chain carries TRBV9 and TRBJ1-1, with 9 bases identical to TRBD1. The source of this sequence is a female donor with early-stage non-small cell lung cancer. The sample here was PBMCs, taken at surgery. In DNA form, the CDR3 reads TGTGCCAGCAGCGTAGAGGGGACAGGGCGTGCTGAAGCTTTCTTT. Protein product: CASSVEGTGRAEAFF. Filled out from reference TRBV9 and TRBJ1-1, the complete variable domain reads DSGVTQTPKHLITATGQRVTLRCSPRSGDLSVYWYQQSLDQGLQFLIQYYNGEERAKGNILERFSAQQFPDLHSELNLSSLELGDSALYFCASSVEGTGRAEAFFGQGTRLTVV.